Listed here are 8 T cell receptor beta chains from one sample, sequenced in a study of neurological immune-mediated disorders. Via MiXCR, TCRdb re-called the 5' RACE reads, giving one row per CDR3 protein. In the table there are tens of thousands of distinct CDR3 sequences, about 10% of which are singletons. Time point specified: longitudinal time-point 1 (baseline). Sequencing was performed on PBMCs. These receptors came from a male donor with HTLV-1-associated myelopathy (HAM/TSP).

This clonotype was recorded many times. The gene calls are TRBV20-1 and TRBJ1-1; 8 bases align to TRBD1. After removal of 5 bases from V and 1 base from J, the junction contained 9 bases not matched to a gene. The CDR3 length is 15 residues. CDR1 and CDR2 (germline): DFQATT, SNEGSKA (reference sequence). Written as DNA, the CDR3 is TGCAGTGCTCGCGGACAGGGAGTACCGAACACTGAAGCTTTCTTT. This codes for CSARGQGVPNTEAFF.

Many counts were recorded for this clonotype. CDR3 DNA sequence: TGTGCCAGCAGCTCCCCTGACTGGTACAGCACAGATACGCAGTATTTT. This codes for CASSSPDWYSTDTQYF. The rearrangement joins TRBV7-9 to TRBJ2-3, with unresolved D. The V and J ends lost 4 bases and 0 bases respectively, with 14 bases between them. Germline V gene sequence: CDR1 SEHNR, CDR2 FQNEAQ (reference sequence). The CDR3 is 16 residues long.

This clonotype appeared many times. This chain connects TRBV2 to TRBJ2-1; D may be TRBD2 (6 bases). The CDR3 runs to 14 residues. Germline assignment: CDR1 SNHLY and CDR2 FYNNEI. Between the trimmed V and J ends, which lost 7 bases and 8 bases, there was a span of 18 bases. CDR3 in DNA: TGTGCCAGCATTGGAGGGAGCCGCCCGGATGAGCAGTTCTTC. Encoded protein: CASIGGSRPDEQFF. Based on the CDR3 plus reference TRBV2 and TRBJ2-1, the full variable domain is EPEVTQTPSHQVTQMGQEVILRCVPISNHLYFYWYRQILGQKVEFLVSFYNNEISEKSEIFDDQFSVERPDGSNFTLKIRSTKLEDSAMYFCASIGGSRPDEQFFGPGTRLTVL.

This clonotype occurred many times. The V and J genes are TRBV20-1 and TRBJ2-3; 9 bases are shared with TRBD1. Losses at the gene ends were 6 bases for V and 4 bases for J; bases not matched to a gene: 2. The CDR3 runs 12 residues. The germline V gene encodes CDR1 DFQATT and CDR2 SNEGSKA (reference sequence). The CDR3: CSARDRADTQYF. In DNA, the CDR3 is TGCAGTGCCCGGGACAGGGCAGATACGCAGTATTTT.

This clonotype came up a few times. The chain uses TRBV30 and TRBJ1-6; D might be TRBD1 (6 bases). Germline lookup yields CDR1 GTSNPN and CDR2 SVGIG (reference sequence). CDR3 size: 13 residues. Deletions cut 0 bases from V and 7 bases from J, with 7 bases between. This chain's CDR3 is CAWSVTGNSPLHF. As DNA, the CDR3 is TGTGCCTGGAGTGTAACAGGGAATTCACCCCTCCACTTT.

This clonotype was found many times. The chain recombines TRBV11-2 with TRBJ1-5; possible D gene TRBD1, 5 bases. Germline V lookup: CDR1 SGHAT, CDR2 FQNNGV. This CDR3 has 14 residues. The germline V and J ends were trimmed by 5 bases and 5 bases, with 13 bases remaining between them. Here the CDR3 DNA reads TGTGCCAGCAGCCCCTTCGACAGTTATCAGCCCCAGCATTTT. Protein sequence: CASSPFDSYQPQHF.

At least ten counts were recorded for this clonotype. This sequence joins TRBV5-1 and TRBJ2-7; no clear D gene. The V end lost 7 bases, the J end lost 5 bases, and 13 bases lay between the germline ends. Germline V gives CDR1 SGHRS, CDR2 YFSETQ. The CDR3 length is 12 residues. As DNA, the CDR3 is TGCGCCAGCGGTAGTGGCCCCAACGAGCAGTACTTC. Its protein product is CASGSGPNEQYF.

This clonotype was seen many times. The rearrangement joins TRBV18 to TRBJ1-2; D might be TRBD1 (6 bases). Germline loops: CDR1 KGHSH, CDR2 LQKENI. Trimming removed 1 base from V and 2 bases from J, with 8 bases in between. The CDR3 contains 14 residues. The CDR3 is CASSPLGQNYGYTF. The CDR3 DNA follows: TGTGCCAGCTCACCACTCGGACAGAACTATGGCTACACCTTC.